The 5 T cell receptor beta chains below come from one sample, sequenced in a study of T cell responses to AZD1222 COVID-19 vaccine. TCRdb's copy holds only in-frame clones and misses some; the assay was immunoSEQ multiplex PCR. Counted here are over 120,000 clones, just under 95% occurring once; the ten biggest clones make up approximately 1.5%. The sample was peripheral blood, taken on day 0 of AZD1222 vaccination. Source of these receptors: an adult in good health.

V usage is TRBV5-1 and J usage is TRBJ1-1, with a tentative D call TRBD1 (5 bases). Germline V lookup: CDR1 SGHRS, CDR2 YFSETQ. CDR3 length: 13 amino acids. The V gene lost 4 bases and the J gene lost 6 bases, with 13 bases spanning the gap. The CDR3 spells CASSPGTAAEAFF. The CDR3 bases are TGCGCCAGCAGCCCGGGGACCGCGGCTGAAGCTTTCTTT.

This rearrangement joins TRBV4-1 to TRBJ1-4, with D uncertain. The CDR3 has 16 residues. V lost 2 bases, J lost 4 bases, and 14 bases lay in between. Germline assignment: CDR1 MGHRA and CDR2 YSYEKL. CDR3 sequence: CASSQKGLGGNEKLFF. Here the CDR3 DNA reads TGCGCCAGCAGCCAAAAAGGCCTCGGCGGTAATGAAAAACTGTTTTTT.

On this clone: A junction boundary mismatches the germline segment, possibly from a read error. The CDR3 DNA is TGTGCCAGTAGTATTGTGGGGTCGGGACTCCACTTC. Translated, it gives CASSIVGSGLHF. The chain employs TRBV19 and TRBJ1-2; D is perhaps TRBD1 (5 bases). There are 12 residues in the CDR3. Germline V gene sequence: CDR1 LNHDA, CDR2 SQIVND (reference sequence).

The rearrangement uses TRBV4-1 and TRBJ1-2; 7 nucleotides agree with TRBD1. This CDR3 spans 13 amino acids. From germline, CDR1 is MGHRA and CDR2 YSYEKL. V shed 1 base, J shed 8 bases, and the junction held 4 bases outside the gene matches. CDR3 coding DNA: TGCGCCAGCAGCCAAGGACAGGGAGACGGCTACACCTTC. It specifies CASSQGQGDGYTF.

CDR3 region: CASSRGGTMGQETQYF. CDR3 bases: TGCGCCAGCAGCCGCGGTGGGACTATGGGGCAAGAGACCCAGTACTTC. The chain combines TRBV5-1 with TRBJ2-5; 7 bases are shared with TRBD2. CDR1 is SGHRS and CDR2 is YFSETQ in the germline V gene. V lost 4 bases to trimming and J lost 2 bases; unmatched junction nucleotides: 11. The CDR3 is made up of 16 amino acids.